A single sample gave rise to the 15 T cell receptor beta chains below, sequenced in a study of OX40 agonist ivuxolimab in advanced cancers. Generated by immunoSEQ multiplex PCR, the TCRdb table keeps only in-frame clones and is missing some. The sample has roughly 25,000 clones; around 80% are singletons. The specimen was CD4+ or CD8+ T cells sorted from blood, collected in a trial of the OX40 agonist ivuxolimab. These receptors came from an adult with an advanced solid tumor such as melanoma, head and neck, liver or kidney cancer.

The V and J genes are TRBV30 and TRBJ2-1; 13 bases fit TRBD2. The CDR3 is made up of 15 amino acids. Germline CDR1 and CDR2: GTSNPN and SVGIG (reference sequence). The junction had 7 bases not matched to a gene; V was cut back by 5 bases and J by 6 bases. Here the CDR3 reads CAWGALAGGSNEQFF. DNA of the CDR3: TGTGCCTGGGGGGCACTAGCGGGAGGGTCCAATGAGCAGTTCTTC.

V usage is TRBV2 and J usage is TRBJ2-7, with D tentatively TRBD2 (6 bases). The ends were cut back, 8 bases at V and 4 bases at J, with 27 bases in the middle. The CDR3 has 17 amino acids. Germline V gives CDR1 SNHLY, CDR2 FYNNEI. CDR3 DNA: TGTGCCAGCCGGACCCCCTCAGTCCCGGGACTTGAGTACGAGCAGTACTTC. Translation: CASRTPSVPGLEYEQYF.

As regards this clone: Being one base from a much bigger clone, this may be a read error. At the DNA level, this CDR3 is encoded by other sequences in the same sample as well. The CDR3 nucleotides are TGTGCCAGCAGCTCACAGGGTAACACTGAAGCTTTCTTT. Translation: CASSSQGNTEAFF. V usage is TRBV7-3 and J usage is TRBJ1-1; D is possibly TRBD1 (6 bases). Germline V gene data show CDR1 as SGHTA and CDR2 as FQGTGA. The V end lost 4 bases, the J end lost 2 bases, and 8 bases lay between the germline ends. This CDR3 has 13 residues. Together with reference TRBV7-3 and TRBJ1-1, the CDR3 gives the full variable domain: GAGVSQTPSNKVTEKGKYVELRCDPISGHTALYWYRQSLGQGPEFLIYFQGTGAADDSGLPNDRFFAVRPEGSVSTLKIQRTERGDSAVYLCASSSQGNTEAFFGQGTRLTVV.

This clone has only a few counts. The V and J genes are TRBV5-1 and TRBJ1-2; D is unclear. CDR1 and CDR2 from the germline V gene are SGHRS and YFSETQ. Trimming removed 0 bases at V and 8 bases at J, with 11 bases between. There are 13 residues in the CDR3. The CDR3 sequence: CASSLALSLGYTF. The DNA of the CDR3 is TGCGCCAGCAGCTTGGCCTTATCCCTGGGCTACACCTTC.

V is TRBV4-2 and J is TRBJ2-1, with 12 nucleotides matching TRBD2. Germline loops: CDR1 LGHNA, CDR2 YNFKEQ. The CDR3 consists of 16 residues. With 2 bases clipped from V and 4 bases from J, the junction kept 3 bases outside the gene matches. The CDR3 nucleotides are TGTGCCAGCAGCCAAACGACTAGCGGGGGATACAATGAGCAGTTCTTC. It encodes CASSQTTSGGYNEQFF.

This rearrangement joins TRBV7-2 to TRBJ1-1; D is unclear. CDR3 length: 15 amino acids. CDR1 and CDR2 (germline): SGHTA, FQGNSA. The germline V and J ends were trimmed by 1 base and 2 bases, with 11 bases remaining between them. CDR3 in DNA: TGTGCCAGCAGCTTAGTTGCGGCAGCTAACACTGAAGCTTTCTTT. Translating gives CASSLVAAANTEAFF.

The V gene is TRBV29-1, the J gene TRBJ2-7; D is undetermined. CDR1 is SQVTM, CDR2 ANQGSEA, per germline. V was trimmed by 1 base and J by 5 bases, leaving 9 bases between them. There are 12 residues in the CDR3. For the CDR3, the DNA is TGCAGCGTTGAAGTTACCGGGCACGAGCAGTACTTC. Translating it yields CSVEVTGHEQYF.

The J gene is TRBJ1-5, the V gene TRBV4-1; D is possibly TRBD1 (6 bases). Germline V gene data show CDR1 as MGHRA and CDR2 as YSYEKL. CDR3 size: 15 residues. Trimming took off 1 base at V and 10 bases at J, with 17 bases between the two ends. DNA for the CDR3: TGCGCCAGCAGCCAAGCAAAACAGGGTTTGGATCCCCAGCATTTT. Translation: CASSQAKQGLDPQHF.

The table lists this clone with a count of one. The chain combines TRBV4-2 with TRBJ2-7; maybe TRBD2 (5 bases). Trimming removed 1 base from V and 0 bases from J, with 10 bases in between. Germline loops: CDR1 LGHNA, CDR2 YNFKEQ. The CDR3 is 15 residues long. The CDR3 reads CASSQGLAGSYEQYF. The DNA for the CDR3 is TGTGCCAGCAGCCAAGGGCTAGCTGGCTCCTACGAGCAGTACTTC.

The chain carries TRBV4-3 and TRBJ2-1; 8 bases agree with TRBD1. Germline assignment: CDR1 LGHNA and CDR2 YSLEER. The CDR3 sequence is 17 residues long. V lost 1 base and J lost 4; bases outside the gene matches: 9. CDR3 in amino acids: CASSQALGQGRYNEQFF. CDR3 sequence (DNA): TGCGCCAGCAGCCAAGCCTTAGGACAGGGCAGATACAATGAGCAGTTCTTC.

This chain links TRBV18 with TRBJ2-2, with D hard to call. With 1 base removed from V and 0 bases from J, the gap between germline ends came to 6 bases. This CDR3 region has 15 residues. CDR1 is KGHSH, CDR2 LQKENI, per germline. The CDR3 spells CASSPLDTNTGELFF. CDR3 nucleotide sequence: TGTGCCAGCTCACCACTCGACACGAACACCGGGGAGCTGTTTTTT.

The chain is built from TRBV7-2 and TRBJ1-1; D may be TRBD1 (5 bases). Between the trimmed V and J ends, which lost 0 bases and 4 bases, there was a span of 15 bases. Germline V gene sequence: CDR1 SGHTA, CDR2 FQGNSA. There are 16 residues in the CDR3. CDR3 bases: TGTGCCAGCAGCTTAGCGAAAGGGGCGCGCGGCACTGAAGCTTTCTTT. It is translated as CASSLAKGARGTEAFF.

The genes are TRBV7-9 and TRBJ2-2, with D maybe TRBD1 (6 bases). CDR3 size: 16 residues. The germline CDR1 and CDR2 sequences are SEHNR and FQNEAQ (reference sequence). V lost 1 base to trimming and J lost 2 bases, with 11 bases between them. In nucleotides, the CDR3 is TGTGCCAGCAGCTTAGTTGGGACATTAAACACCGGGGAGCTGTTTTTT. It encodes CASSLVGTLNTGELFF.

This clone was detected only once. The chain links TRBV7-9 to TRBJ2-7; D is tentatively TRBD1 or TRBD2 (5 bases each). Germline lookup yields CDR1 SEHNR and CDR2 FQNEAQ (reference sequence). V lost 1 base to trimming and J lost 5 bases, with 24 bases between them. The CDR3 runs to 18 residues. The CDR3 DNA follows: TGTGCCAGCAGCTTAGGTTGGGAAACAGGAGGCTTTGAAAACGAGCAGTACTTC. It is translated as CASSLGWETGGFENEQYF.

The CDR3 coding sequence is TGTGCCAGCAGCCCTGGGACAACGACTATGAACACTGAAGCTTTCTTT. Translation: CASSPGTTTMNTEAFF. The chain recombines TRBV28 with TRBJ1-1; possible D gene TRBD1, 6 bases. This CDR3 comprises 16 residues. CDR1 is MDHEN, CDR2 SYDVKM, per germline. Trimming removed 6 bases from V and 0 bases from J, with 17 bases in between.